Listed below are T cell receptor beta chains from one sample, sequenced in a study of blood T cells in healthy people across ages. TCRdb re-derived calls from the 5' RACE reads in MiXCR, one entry per CDR3 protein. The sample lists some 1.5 million distinct CDR3 sequences, 40% to 45% occurring once. The specimen sequenced was blood. These receptors originate from a young woman in good health. Both conserved end residues are part of each CDR3. D genes are given only for firm matches. Clone size is shown for a subset of rows, as once, few, many or a class of expanded clone.

cdr3_nt cdr3_aa clone_size d_call j_call v_call
TGTGCCAGCAGTTACACGCGGGAGGGCCTCAATAAGCAGTTCTTC CASSYTREGLNKQFF . TRBD2 TRBJ2-1 TRBV6-2/TRBV6-3
TGCAGTGCTAGAGCGGAGACTAGCAGGAATGAGCAGTTCTTC CSARAETSRNEQFF . TRBD2 TRBJ2-1 TRBV20-1
TGCAGCGTTACAACAGGGGGGGGCGGCGAGCAGTACTTC CSVTTGGGGEQYF few . TRBJ2-7 TRBV29-1
TGTGCCAGCAGTGACAGTGGGGCAAATGGCTACACCTTC CASSDSGANGYTF . . TRBJ1-2 TRBV12-3/TRBV12-4
TGTGCCAGCGGGAGGGCGAGAGCGAACACTGAAGCTTTCTTT CASGRARANTEAFF . . TRBJ1-1 TRBV28
TGTGCCAGCAGCTTAGTTGCCGGGAGTCTTTACGAGCAGTACTTC CASSLVAGSLYEQYF once . TRBJ2-7 TRBV7-2
TGCGCCAGCAGCTTTGGTGGGAACAAGAACACTGAAGCTTTCTTT CASSFGGNKNTEAFF once . TRBJ1-1 TRBV5-1
TGTGCCAGCAAGGGGGGGAAACAAGAGACCCAGTTCTTC CASKGGKQETQFF . . TRBJ2-1 TRBV2
TGTGCCGGCAGCTTTAGCAGGGGCAAGCAGTACTTC CAGSFSRGKQYF . . TRBJ2-4 TRBV5-4
TGCGCCAGCAGCTTGGACAAGGGGTATGGCTACACCTTC CASSLDKGYGYTF few . TRBJ1-2 TRBV5-1